Here is one TCR beta chain with its context. Its antigen remains unknown. The sample belongs to a study of a mutant IDH1 vaccine in newly diagnosed glioma. Whole-study context: Visit V12 was conducted at week 35 as the safety follow-up. Visit V13 came later, at week 47.

Repertoires were generated with immunoSEQ multiplex PCR, while TCRdb's copy carries only in-frame clones and drops some. Of some 40,000 clones listed, about 81% were seen once; the top ten hold over 7.5%. Notes on the study in general: Top peripheral T cell clonotype shifts appeared unrelated to pseudoprogression.

Germline lookup yields CDR1 SGHTA and CDR2 FQGNSA. CDR3 size: 15 residues. Between the trimmed V and J ends, which lost 0 bases and 0 bases, there was a span of 8 bases. Specified time point: week 47, end of study. Alongside topical imiquimod, each dose of vaccine comprised 300 ug of mutant IDH1 20-mer peptide. At weeks 1, 3, 5, 7, 11, 15, 19 and 23, patients received a vaccination, eight in all. The TCR originated in a man aged 35 to 55 with glioma. Specimen: PBMCs, collected from a glioma patient whose treatment included an IDH1 peptide vaccine. The rearrangement uses TRBV7-2 and TRBJ1-1; D uncertain. CDR3 loop: CASSLARLVNTEAFF. CDR3 sequence (DNA): TGTGCCAGCAGCTTAGCGAGGCTGGTGAACACTGAAGCTTTCTTT.